This TCR beta chain emerged from a study of spatial heterogeneity in lung cancer. All TCR cDNA molecules were individually tagged with a unique molecular identifier. One entry per CDR3 protein, called by TCRdb with MiXCR from the 5' RACE reads. The table has around 4,200 distinct CDR3 sequences, 9.5% to 14% seen once. Study conclusions and caveats: Tumor mutation counts were tracked by expanded intratumoral alpha and beta TCR counts. Of tumor T cells, an estimated coverage of approximately 7% was reached for alpha chains and less than 15% for beta chains.

The CDR3 is 13 amino acids. Trimming cost V 5 bases and J 2 bases; bases outside gene matches: 2. CDR1 and CDR2 (germline): SGHTA, FQGNSA. This clonotype is termed medium-sized (0.01 to 0.1%). Its specificity is not known. Time point in this sample: sample taken at primary tumor resection. The cohort: approximately 66 early-stage, untreated non-small cell lung cancer patients. No cell sorting; template was whole RNA from tumor, lung tissue or PBMC. This sequence joins TRBV7-2 and TRBJ2-5, with 7 bases aligning to TRBD1. The receptor's source is a male donor with early-stage non-small cell lung cancer. This sample comprised lung tumor tissue, obtained at surgery. CDR3 nucleotides: TGTGCCAGCAGCCGGGACAGTCAAGAGACCCAGTACTTC. Translated, it gives CASSRDSQETQYF. The complete variable domain, with remaining parts taken from reference TRBV7-2 and TRBJ2-5, reads GAGVSQSPSNKVTEKGKDVELRCDPISGHTALYWYRQSLGQGLEFLIYFQGNSAPDKSGLPSDRFSAERTGGSVSTLTIQRTQQEDSAVYLCASSRDSQETQYFGPGTRLLVL.